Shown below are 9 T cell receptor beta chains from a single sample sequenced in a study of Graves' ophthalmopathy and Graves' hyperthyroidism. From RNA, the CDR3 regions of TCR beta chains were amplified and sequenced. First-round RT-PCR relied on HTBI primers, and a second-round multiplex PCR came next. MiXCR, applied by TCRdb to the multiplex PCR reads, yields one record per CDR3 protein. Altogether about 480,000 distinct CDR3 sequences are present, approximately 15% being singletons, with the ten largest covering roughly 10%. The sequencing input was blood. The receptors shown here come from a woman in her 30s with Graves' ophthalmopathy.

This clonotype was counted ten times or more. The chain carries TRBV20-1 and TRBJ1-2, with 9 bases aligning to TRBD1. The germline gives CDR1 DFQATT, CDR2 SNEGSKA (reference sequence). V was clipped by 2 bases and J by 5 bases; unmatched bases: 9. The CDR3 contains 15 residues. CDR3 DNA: TGCAGTGCTAGACTTGGAGACAGGGGGATTTATGGCTACACCTTC. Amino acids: CSARLGDRGIYGYTF.

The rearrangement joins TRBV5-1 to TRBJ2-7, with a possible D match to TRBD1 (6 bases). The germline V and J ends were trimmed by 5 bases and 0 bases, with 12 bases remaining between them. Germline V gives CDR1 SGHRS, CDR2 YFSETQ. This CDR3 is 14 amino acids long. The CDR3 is CASSWTVPSYEQYF. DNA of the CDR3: TGCGCCAGCAGTTGGACAGTGCCCTCCTACGAGCAGTACTTC.

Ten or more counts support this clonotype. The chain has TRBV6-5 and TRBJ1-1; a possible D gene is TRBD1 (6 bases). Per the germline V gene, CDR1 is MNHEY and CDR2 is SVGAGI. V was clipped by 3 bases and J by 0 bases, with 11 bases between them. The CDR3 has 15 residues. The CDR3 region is CASSYAGTLNTEAFF. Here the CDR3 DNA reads TGTGCCAGCAGTTATGCCGGGACACTGAACACTGAAGCTTTCTTT.

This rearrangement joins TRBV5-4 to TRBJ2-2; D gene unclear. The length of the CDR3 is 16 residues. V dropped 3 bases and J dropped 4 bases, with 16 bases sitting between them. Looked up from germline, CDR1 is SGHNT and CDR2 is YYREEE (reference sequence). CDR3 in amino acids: CASSSGGFPSTGELFF. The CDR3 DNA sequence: TGTGCCAGCAGCTCTGGCGGCTTCCCTTCCACCGGGGAGCTGTTTTTT. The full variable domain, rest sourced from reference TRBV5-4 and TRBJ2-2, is ETGVTQSPTHLIKTRGQQVTLRCSSQSGHNTVSWYQQALGQGPQFIFQYYREEENGRGNFPPRFSGLQFPNYSSELNVNALELDDSALYLCASSSGGFPSTGELFFGEGSRLTVL.

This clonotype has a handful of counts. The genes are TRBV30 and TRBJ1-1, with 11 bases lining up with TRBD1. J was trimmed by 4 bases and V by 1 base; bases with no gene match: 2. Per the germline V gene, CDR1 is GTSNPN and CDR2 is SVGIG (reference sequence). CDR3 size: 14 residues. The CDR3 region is CAWSAGQGVTEAFF. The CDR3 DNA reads TGTGCCTGGAGTGCGGGACAGGGGGTCACTGAAGCTTTCTTT. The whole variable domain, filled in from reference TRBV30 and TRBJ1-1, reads SQTIHQWPATLVQPVGSPLSLECTVEGTSNPNLYWYRQAAGRGLQLLFYSVGIGQISSEVPQNLSASRPQDRQFILSSKKLLLSDSGFYLCAWSAGQGVTEAFFGQGTRLTVV.

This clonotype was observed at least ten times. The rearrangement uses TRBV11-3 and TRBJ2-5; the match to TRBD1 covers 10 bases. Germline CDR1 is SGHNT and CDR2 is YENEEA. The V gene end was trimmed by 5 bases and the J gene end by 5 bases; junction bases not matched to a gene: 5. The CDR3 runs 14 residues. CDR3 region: CASSRQGAGETQYF. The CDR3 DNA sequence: TGTGCCAGCAGCCGACAGGGGGCTGGGGAGACCCAGTACTTC.

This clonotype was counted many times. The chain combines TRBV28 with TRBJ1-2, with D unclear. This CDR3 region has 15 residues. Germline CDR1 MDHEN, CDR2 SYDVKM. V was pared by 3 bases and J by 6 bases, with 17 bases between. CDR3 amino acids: CASSFFRLGKNGYTF. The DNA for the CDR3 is TGTGCCAGCAGTTTCTTTCGGTTGGGAAAAAATGGCTACACCTTC.

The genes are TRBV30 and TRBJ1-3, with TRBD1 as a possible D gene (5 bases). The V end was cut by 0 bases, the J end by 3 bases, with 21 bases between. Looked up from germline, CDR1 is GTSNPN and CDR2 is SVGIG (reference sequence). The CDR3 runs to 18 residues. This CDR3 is CAWSVAQGPPIFGNTIYF. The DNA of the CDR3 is TGTGCCTGGAGTGTAGCGCAGGGCCCGCCGATATTTGGAAACACCATATATTTT.

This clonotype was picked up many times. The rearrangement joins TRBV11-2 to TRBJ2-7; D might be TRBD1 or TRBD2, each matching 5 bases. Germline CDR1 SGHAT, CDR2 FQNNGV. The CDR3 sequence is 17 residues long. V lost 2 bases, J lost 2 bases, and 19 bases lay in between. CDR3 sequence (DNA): TGTGCCAGCAGCTTAATTTCGCGGTGGGACGGCACCTACGAGCAGTACTTC. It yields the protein CASSLISRWDGTYEQYF.